The 25 T cell receptor beta chains below were found in one sample sequenced in a study of resident and recirculating memory T cells in vitiligo. Clones were sequenced by immunoSEQ multiplex PCR, and TCRdb holds only the in-frame ones, with some missing. The profile shows roughly 80,000 clones, about 91% of them singletons. Specimen: blood. The receptors come from a male donor with vitiligo.

V is TRBV27 and J is TRBJ1-1; TRBD1 is a possible D gene (5 bases). This CDR3 is built from 13 residues. The germline CDR1 and CDR2 sequences are MNHEY and SMNVEV (reference sequence). V shed 5 bases and J shed 4 bases, with 11 bases lying between them. The CDR3 DNA follows: TGTGCCAGCAGTCTGGACAAGAGCACTGAAGCTTTCTTT. Translating gives CASSLDKSTEAFF.

The chain employs TRBV7-9 and TRBJ1-2; 7 bases are a match to TRBD1. CDR3 length: 15 amino acids. The trim removed 5 bases at V and 4 bases at J, leaving 10 bases unmatched. Germline lookup yields CDR1 SEHNR and CDR2 FQNEAQ (reference sequence). The CDR3 region is CASSPKGALGYGYTF. The CDR3 DNA reads as TGTGCCAGCAGCCCCAAGGGGGCGCTTGGCTATGGCTACACCTTC.

The chain recombines TRBV30 with TRBJ1-5, with a weak D call TRBD1 (5 bases). Germline V gene lookup returns CDR1 GTSNPN and CDR2 SVGIG (reference sequence). V gave up 0 bases and J gave up 7 bases, with 13 bases separating them. This CDR3 is 14 amino acids long. CDR3 region: CAWSVQRGGQPQHF. The CDR3 DNA sequence: TGTGCCTGGAGTGTACAGAGGGGAGGCCAGCCCCAGCATTTT.

The genes are TRBV10-3 and TRBJ2-2; TRBD1 aligns across 8 bases. V shed 3 bases and J 2 bases; nucleotides not matched to a gene: 5. Germline values: CDR1 ENHRY, CDR2 SYGVKD. The CDR3 has 16 residues. The CDR3 sequence: CAISDSGGSNTGELFF. Written as DNA, the CDR3 is TGTGCCATCAGTGACTCAGGGGGCTCTAACACCGGGGAGCTGTTTTTT.

The rearrangement uses TRBV18 and TRBJ2-5, with 9 nucleotides matching TRBD2. After removal of 0 bases from V and 5 bases from J, the junction contained 19 bases not matched to a gene. Germline CDR1 KGHSH, CDR2 LQKENI. This CDR3 has 20 residues. CDR3 sequence: CASSPPVVGELAGRVETQYF. As DNA, the CDR3 is TGTGCCAGCTCACCACCGGTTGTAGGGGAACTAGCGGGTCGTGTGGAGACCCAGTACTTC.

V is TRBV28 and J is TRBJ2-2; 7 bases agree with TRBD1. CDR1 and CDR2 (germline): MDHEN, SYDVKM. This CDR3 region has 16 residues. Unmatched junction bases numbered 8, after V lost 2 bases and J lost 5 bases. The CDR3 here is CASSLDRALLTGELFF. DNA of the CDR3: TGTGCCAGCAGTTTAGACAGGGCGCTACTAACCGGGGAGCTGTTTTTT.

The rearrangement links TRBV28 to TRBJ1-1; the D is unclear. Germline lookup yields CDR1 MDHEN and CDR2 SYDVKM. This CDR3 is 14 amino acids long. V lost 1 base and J 0 bases, leaving 6 bases between the germline ends. CDR3 amino acids: CASSLFPMNTEAFF. In DNA, the CDR3 is TGTGCCAGCAGTTTATTTCCCATGAACACTGAAGCTTTCTTT. Looking up the rest from reference TRBV28 and TRBJ1-1 gives the full variable domain: DVKVTQSSRYLVKRTGEKVFLECVQDMDHENMFWYRQDPGLGLRLIYFSYDVKMKEKGDIPEGYSVSREKKERFSLILESASTNQTSMYLCASSLFPMNTEAFFGQGTRLTVV.

The J gene is TRBJ2-1, the V gene TRBV12-5; TRBD1 agrees at 7 bases. V lost 2 bases to trimming and J lost 6 bases; unmatched junction nucleotides: 4. The V gene's germline CDR1 is LGHNT and CDR2 FRNRAP. The CDR3 has 14 amino acids. The DNA of the CDR3 is TGTGCTAGTGGTTTGCCAGCAGGGGGCAATGAGCAGTTCTTC. This translates into CASGLPAGGNEQFF. The full variable domain, its missing parts supplied by reference TRBV12-5 and TRBJ2-1, is DARVTQTPRHKVTEMGQEVTMRCQPILGHNTVFWYRQTMMQGLELLAYFRNRAPLDDSGMPKDRFSAEMPDATLATLKIQPSEPRDSAVYFCASGLPAGGNEQFFGPGTRLTVL.

J is TRBJ2-3 and V is TRBV2, with D perhaps TRBD1 (6 bases). CDR3 length equals 18 residues. The germline CDR1 and CDR2 sequences are SNHLY and FYNNEI. The V and J ends lost 8 bases and 1 base respectively, with 25 bases between them. The CDR3 DNA follows: TGTGCCAGCGGAAAAAGCTGGGCGAGCGCAGGGGGCACAGATACGCAGTATTTT. As protein: CASGKSWASAGGTDTQYF.

This clone was recorded only once. V gene TRBV6-4 combines with J gene TRBJ2-5; the match to TRBD1 covers 10 bases. Looked up from germline, CDR1 is MRHNA and CDR2 is SNTAGT. The CDR3 consists of 15 residues. V trimming: 3 bases; J trimming: 2 bases; junction bases outside the gene matches: 3. The CDR3 region has the DNA TGTGCCAGCAGTGAGACAGGGGGCGGGCAAGAGACCCAGTACTTC. Its protein product is CASSETGGGQETQYF.

The V call is TRBV7-9, the J call TRBJ2-6; possible D gene TRBD1, 6 bases. Germline CDR1 and CDR2: SEHNR and FQNEAQ (reference sequence). Trimming removed 3 bases from V and 0 bases from J, with 12 bases in between. The CDR3 runs to 17 residues. The CDR3 loop is CASSLSGQTSGANVLTF. In DNA, the CDR3 is TGTGCCAGCAGCTTGAGTGGACAGACCTCTGGGGCCAACGTCCTGACTTTC.

V and J are TRBV5-5 and TRBJ2-5; 10 nucleotides line up with TRBD2. The trim removed 4 bases at V and 5 bases at J, leaving 11 bases unmatched. This CDR3 region has 16 residues. Germline V CDR1 and CDR2: SGHKS, YYEKEE (reference sequence). The CDR3 DNA reads as TGTGCCAGCAGCCCGTCCTCCAGCGGGAGGGGGGAGACCCAGTACTTC. It specifies CASSPSSSGRGETQYF. Using reference TRBV5-5 and TRBJ2-5 for the parts outside the CDR3, the full variable domain is DAGVTQSPTHLIKTRGQQVTLRCSPISGHKSVSWYQQVLGQGPQFIFQYYEKEERGRGNFPDRFSARQFPNYSSELNVNALLLGDSALYLCASSPSSSGRGETQYFGPGTRLLVL.

The chain is built from TRBV9 and TRBJ2-5, with D possibly TRBD2 on 5 matching bases. Trimming left V 0 bases short and J 3 bases short, with 9 bases between. Germline V lookup: CDR1 SGDLS, CDR2 YYNGEE. This CDR3 contains 14 residues. The CDR3 here is CASSVAGIEETQYF. As DNA, the CDR3 is TGTGCCAGCAGCGTAGCGGGAATAGAAGAGACCCAGTACTTC. Filled out from reference TRBV9 and TRBJ2-5, the complete variable domain reads DSGVTQTPKHLITATGQRVTLRCSPRSGDLSVYWYQQSLDQGLQFLIQYYNGEERAKGNILERFSAQQFPDLHSELNLSSLELGDSALYFCASSVAGIEETQYFGPGTRLLVL.

CDR3 DNA sequence: TGTGCCAGCAGCTTGGCCGGGACTAGCGGGTATCATGAGCAGTTCTTC. Encoded protein: CASSLAGTSGYHEQFF. V gene TRBV5-4 combines with J gene TRBJ2-1; 12 bases match TRBD2. Germline assignment: CDR1 SGHNT and CDR2 YYREEE (reference sequence). The CDR3 sequence is 16 residues long. V lost 0 bases to trimming and J lost 8 bases; unmatched junction nucleotides: 6.

This chain uses TRBV15 with TRBJ2-7; TRBD1 might be the D (5 bases). The ends were cut back, 0 bases at V and 1 base at J, with 10 bases in the middle. The CDR3 is made up of 15 amino acids. Germline V lookup: CDR1 LNHNV, CDR2 YYDKDF (reference sequence). Here the CDR3 reads CATSRDWAGSYEQYF. The CDR3 DNA sequence: TGTGCCACCAGCAGAGATTGGGCAGGGTCCTACGAGCAGTACTTC. Based on the CDR3 plus reference TRBV15 and TRBJ2-7, the full variable domain is DAMVIQNPRYQVTQFGKPVTLSCSQTLNHNVMYWYQQKSSQAPKLLFHYYDKDFNNEADTPDNFQSRRPNTSFCFLDIRSPGLGDTAMYLCATSRDWAGSYEQYFGPGTRLTVT.

The chain carries TRBV9 and TRBJ2-5, with 13 bases identical to TRBD2. CDR1 and CDR2 from the germline V gene are SGDLS and YYNGEE. CDR3 length equals 18 residues. The V gene end was trimmed by 3 bases and the J gene end by 4 bases; junction bases not matched to a gene: 12. The CDR3 bases are TGTGCCAGCAGCGCCGGGACTAGCGGGGTTACGGGAGGAGAGACCCAGTACTTC. It translates to CASSAGTSGVTGGETQYF.

This chain links TRBV28 with TRBJ1-1, with D unclear. V was trimmed by 2 bases and J by 8 bases, leaving 9 bases between them. Germline V gene sequence: CDR1 MDHEN, CDR2 SYDVKM. The CDR3 is 12 residues long. CDR3: CASSLMTTEAFF. For the CDR3, the DNA is TGTGCCAGCAGTTTAATGACAACCGAAGCTTTCTTT.

This chain connects TRBV5-8 to TRBJ1-5; D is perhaps TRBD1 (6 bases). There are 15 residues in the CDR3. The germline V and J ends were trimmed by 0 bases and 0 bases, with 7 bases remaining between them. Germline lookup yields CDR1 SGHTS and CDR2 YDEGEE. DNA of the CDR3: TGTGCCAGCAGCTTGGAGGGACATAGCAATCAGCCCCAGCATTTT. This codes for CASSLEGHSNQPQHF.

The rearrangement joins TRBV7-9 to TRBJ1-4, with 9 bases that match TRBD1. Per the germline V gene, CDR1 is SEHNR and CDR2 is FQNEAQ (reference sequence). With V trimmed by 1 base and J by 2 bases, 5 bases remained unmatched. This CDR3 has 17 residues. The CDR3 reads CASSLGTGDITNEKLFF. In DNA, the CDR3 is TGTGCCAGCAGCTTAGGGACAGGGGATATCACTAATGAAAAACTGTTTTTT.

The chain employs TRBV2 and TRBJ1-1, with 7 bases that match TRBD1. V lost 4 bases, J lost 6 bases, and 5 bases stayed unmatched. The CDR3 consists of 13 residues. Germline V lookup: CDR1 SNHLY, CDR2 FYNNEI. The CDR3 DNA is TGTGCCAGCAGTGGAGCAGGGGGGGCTGAAGCTTTCTTT. It specifies CASSGAGGAEAFF.

The chain employs TRBV7-8 and TRBJ2-1, with 9 bases that match TRBD1. The CDR3 has 17 residues. Germline assignment: CDR1 SGHVS and CDR2 FQNEAQ. The J segment lost 10 bases and the V segment lost 3 bases, leaving 16 bases of the junction unmatched. The CDR3 protein is CASSFYLIGQGRVEQFF. The CDR3 DNA reads TGTGCCAGCAGCTTTTATCTAATCGGACAGGGGCGCGTCGAGCAGTTCTTC.

The chain has TRBV5-3 and TRBJ2-5, with TRBD1 as a possible D gene (6 bases). TRBV5-3 falls under the ORF class, with uncertain function. V lost 2 bases to trimming and J lost 5 bases, with 13 bases between them. This CDR3 is 14 amino acids long. The CDR3: CARSFRGGDETQYF. The DNA of the CDR3 is TGTGCCAGAAGCTTCAGGGGTGGGGACGAGACCCAGTACTTC.

The rearrangement uses TRBV19 and TRBJ2-7; tentative D call: TRBD1 (6 bases). Trimming took off 5 bases at V and 0 bases at J, with 11 bases between the two ends. There are 14 residues in the CDR3. Per germline, CDR1 LNHDA and CDR2 SQIVND (reference sequence). The CDR3 reads CASSWGQPSYEQYF. DNA for the CDR3: TGTGCCAGTAGTTGGGGGCAGCCCTCCTACGAGCAGTACTTC.

The chain is built from TRBV9 and TRBJ2-1; 10 nucleotides match TRBD2. There are 15 residues in the CDR3. Looked up from germline, CDR1 is SGDLS and CDR2 is YYNGEE. V lost 4 bases, J lost 10 bases, and 11 bases stayed unmatched. CDR3 in amino acids: CASSQRSSGSYEQFF. Written as DNA, the CDR3 is TGTGCCAGCAGCCAGAGGTCTAGCGGGAGTTACGAGCAGTTCTTC.

The sample holds one count of this clone. The chain links TRBV28 to TRBJ1-2, with 7 positions matching TRBD1. There are 14 residues in the CDR3. Germline CDR1 and CDR2: MDHEN and SYDVKM. V was clipped by 1 base and J by 4 bases; unmatched bases: 3. This chain's CDR3 is CASSLSPGGYGYTF. The CDR3 DNA reads TGTGCCAGCAGTTTATCACCAGGGGGCTATGGCTACACCTTC.